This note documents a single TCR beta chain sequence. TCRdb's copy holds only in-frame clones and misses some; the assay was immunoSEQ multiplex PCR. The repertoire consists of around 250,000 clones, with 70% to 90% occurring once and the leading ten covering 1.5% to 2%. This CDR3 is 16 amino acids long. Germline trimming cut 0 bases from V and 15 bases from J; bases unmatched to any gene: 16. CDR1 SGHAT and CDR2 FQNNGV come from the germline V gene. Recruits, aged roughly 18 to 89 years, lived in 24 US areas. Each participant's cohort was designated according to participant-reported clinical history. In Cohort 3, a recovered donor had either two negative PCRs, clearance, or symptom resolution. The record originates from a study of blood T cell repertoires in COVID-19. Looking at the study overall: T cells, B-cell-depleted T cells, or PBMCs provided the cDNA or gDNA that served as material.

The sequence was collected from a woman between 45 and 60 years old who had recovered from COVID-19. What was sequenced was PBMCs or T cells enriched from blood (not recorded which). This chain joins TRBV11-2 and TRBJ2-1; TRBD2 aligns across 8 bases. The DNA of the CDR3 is TGTGCCAGCAGCTTAGATCGGGTTCAATTGGCTAGCGGGTCGTTCTTC. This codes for CASSLDRVQLASGSFF.